A single sample is the source of the 30 T cell receptor beta chains below, sequenced in a study of Graves' ophthalmopathy and Graves' hyperthyroidism (dated by TCRdb to 2017 to 2018). Sequencing instrument: Illumina HiSeq 2000. For repertoire sequencing, the TCR beta CDR3 regions were amplified from RNA transcripts. The first round was an RT-PCR using HTBI primers with the Qiagen OneStep RT-PCR kit, and this first round was followed by a second-round multiplex PCR, then size selection and purification. TCRdb's own reprocessing of the public reads used fastp at Q25 and MiXCR and kept productive beta chains. Rows matching on CDR3 protein sequence are summarized as one entry with the most common DNA and genes. A total of around 470,000 distinct CDR3 sequences appear in this sample, approximately 15% of them only once. Together, the top ten hold roughly 9.8% of the sample. Sequencing input: blood. These receptors were taken from a woman in her twenties or thirties with Graves' ophthalmopathy. Donor details come from another sample of the same person, matched by shared clones.

This clonotype was picked up many times. The gene calls are TRBV11-1 and TRBJ1-2; perhaps TRBD1 as D (6 bases). Trimming shortened V by 8 bases and J by 3 bases, and 16 bases separated the two germline ends. The CDR3 is 14 residues long. The germline CDR1 and CDR2 sequences are SGHAT and FQDESV (reference sequence). The CDR3 region is CASGSQGIDYGYTF. The CDR3 DNA reads TGTGCCAGCGGTTCCCAGGGGATCGACTATGGCTACACCTTC.

This clonotype was detected only a few times. In DNA, the CDR3 is TGTGCCAGCTCGCCGCCGGGACGACTAGCCAAAAACATTCAGTACTTC. Residues: CASSPPGRLAKNIQYF. The chain uses TRBV18 and TRBJ2-4; D possibly uses TRBD1 or TRBD2 (5 bases each). V lost 6 bases to trimming and J lost 0 bases, with 15 bases between them. The CDR3 contains 16 residues. Germline loops: CDR1 KGHSH, CDR2 LQKENI.

The sample holds one count of this clonotype. The chain combines TRBV20-1 with TRBJ1-2; D is uncertain. Germline CDR1 DFQATT, CDR2 SNEGSKA (reference sequence). The CDR3 is made up of 13 amino acids. With 0 bases removed from V and 2 bases from J, the gap between germline ends came to 7 bases. The chain's CDR3 is CSARDPGNYGYTF. CDR3 DNA: TGCAGTGCTAGAGATCCGGGGAACTATGGCTACACCTTC.

In its sample, this clonotype was seen many times. The chain employs TRBV20-1 and TRBJ1-1; a weak D match, TRBD1 (6 bases). The CDR3 sequence is 14 residues long. V was trimmed by 2 bases and J by 3 bases, leaving 13 bases between them. CDR1 is DFQATT, CDR2 SNEGSKA, per germline (reference sequence). CDR3 residues: CSARQGSLDTEAFF. The CDR3 DNA reads TGCAGTGCTAGACAGGGGTCCCTGGACACTGAAGCTTTCTTT.

J is TRBJ1-3 and V is TRBV7-8, with TRBD1 matching over 10 bases. This CDR3 is 15 amino acids long. V was pared by 5 bases and J by 8 bases, with 9 bases of the junction left unmatched. The germline V gene encodes CDR1 SGHVS and CDR2 FQNEAQ. The CDR3 DNA reads as TGTGCCAGCAGCCCCGGGAGGGACAGGGGTTACACCATATATTTT. As protein: CASSPGRDRGYTIYF.

This clonotype was observed many times. This sequence joins TRBV5-5 and TRBJ1-2; D unclear. This CDR3 has 13 amino acids. V lost 2 bases, J lost 4 bases, and 9 bases lay in between. Germline V gives CDR1 SGHKS, CDR2 YYEKEE (reference sequence). CDR3 residues: CASSLEGPYGYTF. The DNA of the CDR3 is TGTGCCAGCAGCTTAGAGGGTCCCTATGGCTACACCTTC.

In this sample, this clonotype turned up many times. The chain joins TRBV20-1 to TRBJ1-2, with 8 bases that match TRBD1. The germline CDR1 and CDR2 sequences are DFQATT and SNEGSKA (reference sequence). The junction had 6 bases not matched to a gene; V was cut back by 5 bases and J by 4 bases. The CDR3 contains 13 residues. Here the CDR3 DNA reads TGCAGTGCTCAGGGACAGGCTGGCTATGGCTACACCTTC. Translating it yields CSAQGQAGYGYTF.

This clonotype was recorded at least ten times. CDR3 DNA: TGCAGTGCTAGAGATTTCTTAGGGGGAGGGGACTACGAGCAGTACTTC. It is translated as CSARDFLGGGDYEQYF. The chain is built from TRBV20-1 and TRBJ2-7, with D possibly matching TRBD2 (7 bases). This CDR3 has 16 amino acids. Deletions cut 0 bases from V and 3 bases from J, with 18 bases between. Germline lookup yields CDR1 DFQATT and CDR2 SNEGSKA (reference sequence).

This clonotype was observed many times. As DNA, the CDR3 is TGTGCCAGCAGCCTAGAAGGTGCCGAGACCCAGTACTTC. This translates into CASSLEGAETQYF. The chain is built from TRBV6-1 and TRBJ2-5; no definite D call. The CDR3 covers 13 residues. Germline CDR1 MNHNS, CDR2 SASEGT. V shed 6 bases and J shed 5 bases, with 13 bases lying between them.

This clonotype was seen repeatedly, ten times or more. CDR3 in DNA: TGTGCCAGCAGTTTAGAGGCCCGACCCCAAGACAGGGCCTGGGATAGCAATCAGCCCCAGCATTTT. This codes for CASSLEARPQDRAWDSNQPQHF. The rearrangement links TRBV12-3 or TRBV12-4 to TRBJ1-5; 7 bases line up with TRBD1. The CDR3 is 22 residues long. Germline trimming cut 1 base from V and 0 bases from J; bases unmatched to any gene: 21.

This clonotype was detected ten times or more. This chain uses TRBV4-1 with TRBJ2-2, with unresolved D. The V gene's germline CDR1 is MGHRA and CDR2 YSYEKL. The CDR3 extends over 12 amino acids. Trimming pared 3 bases from V and 3 bases from J, leaving 2 bases between. CDR3 nucleotides: TGCGCCAGCAGCCACCACACCGGGGAGCTGTTTTTT. Translated, it gives CASSHHTGELFF.

This clonotype has only a few counts. CDR3 loop: CASSQVQTGAGELFF. The CDR3 region has the DNA TGCGCCAGCAGCCAAGTCCAGACAGGGGCCGGGGAGCTGTTTTTT. V is TRBV4-1 and J is TRBJ2-2, with TRBD1 matching 8 bases. Germline V gene sequence: CDR1 MGHRA, CDR2 YSYEKL. V was pared by 1 base and J by 6 bases, with 4 bases of the junction left unmatched. The CDR3 runs 15 residues.

This clonotype was seen ten or more times. This chain connects TRBV7-8 to TRBJ2-2, with D perhaps being TRBD1 or TRBD2 (5 bases each). Trimming took 5 bases from V and 4 from J, leaving 20 bases between them. Per the germline V gene, CDR1 is SGHVS and CDR2 is FQNEAQ. The CDR3 runs 17 residues. CDR3 nucleotide sequence: TGTGCCAGCAGCGCCTCCCTAGCAGGGATCCCCACCGGGGAGCTGTTTTTT. It is translated as CASSASLAGIPTGELFF.

Turning to this clonotype: With a much larger clone just one base away, this may be a read error. This chain links TRBV28 with TRBJ1-1; TRBD1 agrees at 7 bases. The CDR3 covers 15 residues. CDR1 MDHEN and CDR2 SYDVKM come from the germline V gene. J lost 4 bases, V lost 11 bases, and 16 bases had no gene match. The CDR3 region has the DNA TGTGCCTGCCACTTGATGAGGGGGCTGGGCACTGAAGCTTTCTTT. Its protein product is CACHLMRGLGTEAFF.

In this sample, this clonotype turned up a few times. This rearrangement joins TRBV5-5 to TRBJ1-1, with D possibly matching TRBD1 (5 bases). The CDR3 is 15 amino acids. Germline V gene lookup returns CDR1 SGHKS and CDR2 YYEKEE (reference sequence). V was cut by 1 base and J by 5 bases, with 15 bases left in between. CDR3 loop: CASSLIRGTWTEAFF. CDR3 DNA sequence: TGTGCCAGCAGCTTGATAAGGGGTACATGGACTGAAGCTTTCTTT.

This clonotype was counted many times. This chain joins TRBV7-9 and TRBJ1-1, with D unresolved. This CDR3 is 14 amino acids long. V was pared by 5 bases and J by 0 bases, with 10 bases between. CDR1 SEHNR and CDR2 FQNEAQ come from the germline V gene (reference sequence). The CDR3 DNA is TGTGCCAGCAGCCCCGACGGCATGAACACTGAAGCTTTCTTT. It specifies CASSPDGMNTEAFF.

This clonotype was seen ten or more times. The rearrangement links TRBV20-1 to TRBJ1-5, with D possibly TRBD1 on 5 matching bases. The V gene lost 5 bases and the J gene lost 7 bases, with 15 bases spanning the gap. The CDR3 is made up of 13 amino acids. CDR1 is DFQATT and CDR2 is SNEGSKA in the germline V gene (reference sequence). The CDR3 region is CSARLGEGQPQHF. In nucleotides, the CDR3 is TGCAGTGCTCGGCTAGGGGAAGGACAGCCCCAGCATTTT.

This clonotype was counted at least ten times. The chain recombines TRBV24-1 with TRBJ1-2; TRBD1 aligns across 7 bases. The CDR3 is made up of 14 amino acids. Trimming removed 7 bases from V and 0 bases from J; junction bases left unmatched: 4. From germline, CDR1 is KGHDR and CDR2 SFDVKD. CDR3 DNA: TGTGCCACCAGGCCGGGACAGACTAACTATGGCTACACCTTC. Translating it yields CATRPGQTNYGYTF.

The rearrangement joins TRBV20-1 to TRBJ1-1; the D gene is possibly TRBD1 (6 bases). V shed 8 bases and J shed 1 base, with 14 bases lying between them. This CDR3 has 13 amino acids. Germline V gene lookup returns CDR1 DFQATT and CDR2 SNEGSKA (reference sequence). CDR3 loop: CSTGGGPNTEAFF. CDR3 DNA sequence: TGCAGTACTGGGGGGGGCCCGAACACTGAAGCTTTCTTT.

This clonotype was detected many times. The V gene is TRBV20-1, the J gene TRBJ1-1, with a possible D match to TRBD1 (5 bases). V lost 3 bases and J lost 6, with 8 bases in between. Germline assignment: CDR1 DFQATT and CDR2 SNEGSKA (reference sequence). The CDR3 sequence is 11 residues long. CDR3 region: CSASRGAEAFF. For the CDR3, the DNA is TGCAGTGCTAGTCGGGGGGCTGAAGCTTTCTTT.

This clonotype was detected ten times or more. The chain links TRBV27 to TRBJ2-5, with D possibly TRBD2 on 6 matching bases. The V gene's germline CDR1 is MNHEY and CDR2 SMNVEV (reference sequence). CDR3 length: 13 amino acids. Trimming shortened V by 6 bases and J by 7 bases, and 15 bases separated the two germline ends. The CDR3 spells CASSWGTGRTQYF. The CDR3 DNA reads as TGTGCCAGCAGCTGGGGGACTGGGAGGACCCAGTACTTC.

The table lists this clonotype with many counts. The rearrangement uses TRBV12-3 or TRBV12-4 and TRBJ1-2; TRBD1 is a possible D gene (6 bases). The CDR3 loop spans 12 amino acids. With 7 bases removed from V and 7 bases from J, the gap between germline ends came to 13 bases. CDR3: CASTGGRGGYTF. In nucleotides, the CDR3 is TGTGCCAGCACTGGGGGCAGAGGTGGCTACACCTTC.

This clonotype was counted many times. The V and J genes are TRBV19 and TRBJ1-2; D gene ambiguous. V was clipped by 5 bases and J by 2 bases, with 9 bases between them. Germline V gene data show CDR1 as LNHDA and CDR2 as SQIVND (reference sequence). CDR3 length equals 13 residues. CDR3 DNA sequence: TGTGCCAGTAGTCCCGGGCAGAACTATGGCTACACCTTC. This translates into CASSPGQNYGYTF.

CDR3 amino acids: CASSVGASGGNQETQYF. CDR3 DNA sequence: TGTGCCAGCAGCGTAGGGGCTAGCGGGGGGAATCAAGAGACCCAGTACTTC. The J gene is TRBJ2-5, the V gene TRBV9; 11 bases align to TRBD2. With V trimmed by 0 bases and J by 2 bases, 6 bases remained unmatched. Germline V gives CDR1 SGDLS, CDR2 YYNGEE. The CDR3 runs to 17 residues. Drawing the rest from reference TRBV9 and TRBJ2-5, the complete variable domain is DSGVTQTPKHLITATGQRVTLRCSPRSGDLSVYWYQQSLDQGLQFLIQYYNGEERAKGNILERFSAQQFPDLHSELNLSSLELGDSALYFCASSVGASGGNQETQYFGPGTRLLVL.

This clonotype has ten or more counts. For the CDR3, the DNA is TGTGCCAGCAGTGAGGGGAGGGGGCAGCCCCAGCATTTT. Translation gives CASSEGRGQPQHF. J is TRBJ1-5 and V is TRBV2, with a weak D call TRBD1 (6 bases). Germline V gene sequence: CDR1 SNHLY, CDR2 FYNNEI. The V end was cut by 3 bases, the J end by 7 bases, with 10 bases between. The CDR3 has 13 residues. The entire variable domain, with the rest obtained from reference TRBV2 and TRBJ1-5, is as follows: EPEVTQTPSHQVTQMGQEVILRCVPISNHLYFYWYRQILGQKVEFLVSFYNNEISEKSEIFDDQFSVERPDGSNFTLKIRSTKLEDSAMYFCASSEGRGQPQHFGDGTRLSIL.

There are many counts of this clonotype. The genes are TRBV28 and TRBJ2-7; tentatively, D is TRBD2 (6 bases). Germline V gives CDR1 MDHEN, CDR2 SYDVKM. This CDR3 spans 13 amino acids. Trimming cost V 3 bases and J 6 bases, with 12 bases left between them. The CDR3 region is CASSFGRWGEQYF. CDR3 coding DNA: TGTGCCAGCAGTTTTGGGAGGTGGGGCGAGCAGTACTTC.

This clonotype was observed many times. The rearrangement joins TRBV20-1 to TRBJ2-1; D perhaps matches TRBD1 (7 bases). This CDR3 comprises 15 residues. The germline V and J ends were trimmed by 5 bases and 4 bases, with 18 bases remaining between them. Germline V gene sequence: CDR1 DFQATT, CDR2 SNEGSKA (reference sequence). For the CDR3, the DNA is TGCAGTGCTCCCCGGAAGGAGGGGGCGTACAATGAGCAGTTCTTC. It specifies CSAPRKEGAYNEQFF.

This clonotype was detected only a few times. The chain couples TRBV5-6 to TRBJ2-1, with TRBD2 identical over 7 bases. V lost 0 bases to trimming and J lost 5 bases; unmatched junction nucleotides: 11. Germline loops: CDR1 SGHDT, CDR2 YYEEEE. The CDR3 sequence is 17 residues long. The CDR3 sequence is CASSLARVGGYNNEQFF. CDR3 sequence (DNA): TGTGCCAGCAGCTTGGCCAGGGTCGGGGGGTATAACAATGAGCAGTTCTTC.

This clonotype has a count of ten or more. The rearrangement joins TRBV11-2 to TRBJ2-5; D tentatively reads TRBD1 or TRBD2 (6 bases each). Between the trimmed V and J ends, which lost 1 base and 2 bases, there was a span of 14 bases. CDR3 size: 16 residues. The germline gives CDR1 SGHAT, CDR2 FQNNGV. The DNA of the CDR3 is TGTGCCAGCAGCTTAGTTCCAGGGGACTTACAAGAGACCCAGTACTTC. As protein: CASSLVPGDLQETQYF.

The genes are TRBV27 and TRBJ2-1; TRBD2 matches at 8 bases. Unmatched junction bases numbered 4, after V lost 7 bases and J lost 8 bases. The CDR3 runs 12 residues. Per the germline V gene, CDR1 is MNHEY and CDR2 is SMNVEV (reference sequence). The CDR3 DNA sequence: TGTGCCAGCACGGGGCGGGGGGATGAGCAGTTCTTC. It yields the protein CASTGRGDEQFF.